This TCR beta chain emerged from a study of OX40 agonist ivuxolimab in advanced cancers. For the study at large: A history of anti-PD-1, anti-PD-L1 or anti-CTLA-4 therapy was acceptable, and approximately 40% had some. Partial responses occurred in Three dose-escalation patients, one with hepatocellular carcinoma and two with cutaneous melanoma.

Points on this clone: Its antigen is not identified.

Trimming stripped 5 bases from V and 6 bases from J, with 10 bases between. Germline V gene data show CDR1 as SGDLS and CDR2 as YYNGEE. The CDR3 is 12 residues long. Points from the study as a whole: The study found that CD8+ T cells averaged more expanded clones than CD4+.

The repertoire was sequenced with immunoSEQ multiplex PCR; TCRdb's copy has only in-frame clones and lacks some. Of around 67,000 clones listed, around 82% are singletons. V usage is TRBV9 and J usage is TRBJ2-3; possible D gene TRBD2, 6 bases. The receptor was derived from an adult with an advanced solid tumor such as melanoma, head and neck, liver or kidney cancer. The material sequenced was CD4+ or CD8+ T cells sorted from blood, taken in a trial of the OX40 agonist ivuxolimab. In DNA form, the CDR3 reads TGTGCCAGCAGGGGGGGTGGTGATACGCAGTATTTT. Its translation is CASRGGGDTQYF.